What follows describes a single T cell receptor beta chain. The sample is drawn from a study of technical replicates of blood from a few donors. Germline V gene data show CDR1 as LGHNA and CDR2 as YSLEER. This CDR3 has 15 residues. The V and J ends lost 0 bases and 2 bases respectively, with 11 bases between them. Some clones are missing from TCRdb's copy, which holds only in-frame ones; the method was immunoSEQ multiplex PCR. The sample holds tens of thousands of clones, 85% to 95% seen once. Source material: T cells isolated from PBMCs. The V call is TRBV4-3, the J call TRBJ2-7; no reliable D call. The TCR originated in a human donor in good health. The DNA of the CDR3 is TGCGCCAGCAGCCAAGATCGCGGCCAAACCTACGAGCAGTACTTC. Translating it yields CASSQDRGQTYEQYF.